These 26 T cell receptor beta chains originate from one sample sequenced in a study of T-cell memory formation after mild COVID-19. Using its own MiXCR run on the 5' RACE reads, TCRdb lists one record per CDR3 protein. The sample yields 290,000 or so distinct CDR3 sequences, just under 20% seen once. Input material: PBMCs or a T cell subset sorted from them (not recorded which). The receptors were sampled from a young man who had mild COVID-19 (a few samples of this study predate the infection). Cell type and time point are not known.

This clonotype was counted many times. The chain combines TRBV12-3 or TRBV12-4 with TRBJ2-2; TRBD1 is a possible D gene (5 bases). This CDR3 is 15 amino acids long. Trimming cost V 5 bases and J 4 bases, with 14 bases left between them. CDR3 DNA sequence: TGTGCCAGCAGTGCCTCGATAGGGGTCACCGGGGAGCTGTTTTTT. Translated: CASSASIGVTGELFF.

This clonotype was observed a few times. The chain carries TRBV5-5 and TRBJ2-3; D may be TRBD1 or TRBD2 (6 bases each). Germline loops: CDR1 SGHKS, CDR2 YYEKEE (reference sequence). CDR3 length: 18 amino acids. V gave up 6 bases and J gave up 3 bases, with 26 bases separating them. CDR3 sequence reads: CASNSGAGRGSSTDTQYF. The CDR3 bases are TGTGCCAGCAACTCGGGGGCAGGGAGAGGGTCTAGTACAGATACGCAGTATTTT.

This chain links TRBV28 with TRBJ2-1, with D hard to call. The CDR3 is 15 amino acids. Germline CDR1 and CDR2: MDHEN and SYDVKM. V was clipped by 0 bases and J by 5 bases, with 11 bases between them. In DNA form, the CDR3 reads TGTGCCAGCAGTTTATGGGGGTCATGGAACAATGAGCAGTTCTTC. It specifies CASSLWGSWNNEQFF.

This clonotype was seen just once. The chain couples TRBV18 to TRBJ1-2; 7 nucleotides line up with TRBD1. The CDR3 has 18 residues. Looked up from germline, CDR1 is KGHSH and CDR2 is LQKENI. Germline trimming cut 0 bases from V and 2 bases from J; bases unmatched to any gene: 12. The CDR3 DNA follows: TGTGCCAGCTCACCACCGTCCGGGACAGAAATAGACAACTATGGCTACACCTTC. Translating it yields CASSPPSGTEIDNYGYTF.

The chain uses TRBV5-1 and TRBJ2-3; 9 nucleotides match TRBD1. V shed 4 bases, J shed 4 bases, and the junction held 7 bases outside the gene matches. The germline CDR1 and CDR2 sequences are SGHRS and YFSETQ. The CDR3 length is 15 residues. CDR3 protein: CASSRRGQGPDTQYF. The DNA of the CDR3 is TGCGCCAGCAGCCGTCGGGGACAGGGTCCAGATACGCAGTATTTT.

The chain has TRBV27 and TRBJ2-5, with 8 bases matching TRBD2. The CDR3 runs 14 residues. In germline, CDR1 is MNHEY, CDR2 SMNVEV (reference sequence). With 5 bases clipped from V and 2 bases from J, the junction kept 4 bases outside the gene matches. The CDR3 reads CASSRASGQETQYF. Here the CDR3 DNA reads TGTGCCAGCAGTCGGGCTAGCGGGCAAGAGACCCAGTACTTC.

This clonotype was observed many times. V gene TRBV29-1 combines with J gene TRBJ2-5; D tentatively reads TRBD1 or TRBD2 (5 bases each). Trimming left V 3 bases short and J 5 bases short, with 16 bases between. CDR1 is SQVTM, CDR2 ANQGSEA, per germline. The CDR3 length is 14 residues. The CDR3 loop reads CSVDRQGAMETQYF. CDR3 bases: TGCAGCGTTGACCGGCAGGGAGCCATGGAGACCCAGTACTTC.

This clonotype was recorded a few times. The genes are TRBV5-1 and TRBJ2-1; 9 nucleotides match TRBD1. This CDR3 is built from 15 residues. J was trimmed by 5 bases and V by 2 bases; bases with no gene match: 5. Germline CDR1 is SGHRS and CDR2 is YFSETQ. The CDR3 is CASSFTGQGDNEQFF. The CDR3 DNA reads TGCGCCAGCAGCTTTACGGGACAGGGTGACAATGAGCAGTTCTTC.

The genes are TRBV12-3 or TRBV12-4 and TRBJ1-5; no clear D gene. V lost 6 bases, J lost 7 bases, and 16 bases lay in between. The CDR3 runs 14 residues. The CDR3 DNA is TGTGCCAGCAGCTCCGGGAGATACAGACAGCCCCAGCATTTT. Protein product: CASSSGRYRQPQHF.

The gene calls are TRBV9 and TRBJ2-3, with a possible D match to TRBD2 (5 bases). V gave up 0 bases and J gave up 4 bases, with 9 bases separating them. CDR1 is SGDLS and CDR2 is YYNGEE in the germline V gene. This CDR3 spans 14 amino acids. CDR3 protein: CASSVVSGPDTQYF. In DNA form, the CDR3 reads TGTGCCAGCAGCGTAGTCAGCGGCCCAGATACGCAGTATTTT.

J is TRBJ2-1 and V is TRBV7-2, with no clear D. The CDR3 covers 13 residues. Germline V gene lookup returns CDR1 SGHTA and CDR2 FQGNSA. V dropped 1 base and J dropped 6 bases, with 7 bases sitting between them. DNA for the CDR3: TGTGCCAGCAGCTTAGATCTGGGCAATGAGCAGTTCTTC. This codes for CASSLDLGNEQFF.

This clonotype was seen many times. The rearrangement links TRBV7-8 to TRBJ2-3; D is unresolved. CDR3 length: 12 residues. In germline, CDR1 is SGHVS, CDR2 FQNEAQ. The V gene lost 4 bases and the J gene lost 1 base, with 3 bases spanning the gap. The chain's CDR3 is CASSSRTDTQYF. The CDR3 nucleotides read TGTGCCAGCAGCTCACGCACAGATACGCAGTATTTT.

This clonotype was recorded a few times. V usage is TRBV3-1 and J usage is TRBJ1-6; D remains ambiguous. The germline CDR1 and CDR2 sequences are LGHDT and YNNKEL (reference sequence). Trimming left V 5 bases short and J 10 bases short, with 9 bases between. The CDR3 consists of 12 residues. The CDR3 loop is CASSNGRSPLHF. As DNA, the CDR3 is TGTGCCAGCAGCAACGGGCGGTCACCCCTCCACTTT.

This clonotype has only a few counts. This chain links TRBV6-5 with TRBJ1-5, with 10 bases matching TRBD1. Germline CDR1 is MNHEY and CDR2 is SVGAGI. With 6 bases clipped from V and 2 bases from J, the junction kept 7 bases outside the gene matches. The CDR3 sequence is 16 residues long. CDR3 coding DNA: TGTGCCAGCAGGCGGACAGGGGGAGTTCGCAATCAGCCCCAGCATTTT. Translated: CASRRTGGVRNQPQHF.

In this sample, this clonotype turned up once. At one of its ends the junction is not consistent with the germline gene, which may arise from a read error. This rearrangement joins TRBV11-2 to TRBJ1-3, with 8 positions matching TRBD1. The germline CDR1 and CDR2 sequences are SGHAT and FQNNGV. The CDR3 spans 16 residues. The CDR3 is CASSLQWTGIGNAIYF. The CDR3 DNA follows: TGTGCCAGCAGCTTACAGTGGACAGGGATTGGAAACGCCATATATTTT.

The J gene is TRBJ2-2, the V gene TRBV7-9; D is undetermined. The germline CDR1 and CDR2 sequences are SEHNR and FQNEAQ (reference sequence). The germline V and J ends were trimmed by 3 bases and 3 bases, with 14 bases remaining between them. This CDR3 comprises 16 residues. CDR3 residues: CASSFEERIYTGELFF. CDR3 nucleotide sequence: TGTGCCAGCAGCTTCGAAGAACGGATTTACACCGGGGAGCTGTTTTTT. Looking up the rest from reference TRBV7-9 and TRBJ2-2 gives the full variable domain: DTGVSQNPRHKITKRGQNVTFRCDPISEHNRLYWYRQTLGQGPEFLTYFQNEAQLEKSRLLSDRFSAERPKGSFSTLEIQRTEQGDSAMYLCASSFEERIYTGELFFGEGSRLTVL.

This clonotype has a handful of counts. This chain joins TRBV6-2 or TRBV6-3 and TRBJ1-3; a possible D gene is TRBD1 (5 bases). V dropped 4 bases and J dropped 7 bases, with 14 bases sitting between them. The germline V gene has CDR1 MNHEY and CDR2 SVGEGT. The CDR3 spans 14 residues. CDR3 DNA: TGTGCCAGCAGTTCCACGGGAGGGGACAACACCATATATTTT. Protein: CASSSTGGDNTIYF.

V is TRBV4-2 and J is TRBJ2-7, with D hard to call. V was trimmed by 0 bases and J by 0 bases, leaving 12 bases between them. Germline V gives CDR1 LGHNA, CDR2 YNFKEQ. The CDR3 has 16 amino acids. The CDR3 loop is CASSQDLSGSSYEQYV. In nucleotides, the CDR3 is TGTGCCAGCAGCCAAGACCTGTCGGGTAGCTCCTACGAGCAGTACGTC.

CDR3 bases: TGTGCCAGCAGCCCAGCCGGGACAGGGCCTGGGGCCAACGTCCTGACTTTC. Translating gives CASSPAGTGPGANVLTF. This rearrangement joins TRBV13 to TRBJ2-6; 9 nucleotides align to TRBD1. Germline V gene lookup returns CDR1 PRHDT and CDR2 FYEKMQ (reference sequence). The length of the CDR3 is 17 residues. The V and J ends lost 5 bases and 2 bases, in that order; junction bases with no gene match: 7.

CDR3 sequence (DNA): TGCGCCAGCAGTCCGGGAGGGGTAAACACAGATACGCAGTATTTT. Protein: CASSPGGVNTDTQYF. The chain recombines TRBV23-1 with TRBJ2-3; 8 nucleotides agree with TRBD2. TRBV23-1 is classed as an ORF, of uncertain function. J was trimmed by 2 bases and V by 4 bases; bases with no gene match: 5. The CDR3 extends over 15 amino acids.

CDR3 nucleotides: TGTGCCAGTAGTATAACCCGCAGGAGCAATCAGCCCCAGCATTTT. Protein product: CASSITRRSNQPQHF. The chain is built from TRBV19 and TRBJ1-5; no clear D. The CDR3 loop spans 15 amino acids. Deletions cut 2 bases from V and 1 base from J, with 9 bases between. CDR1 and CDR2 from the germline V gene are LNHDA and SQIVND (reference sequence). The variable domain in full, with the rest retrieved from reference TRBV19 and TRBJ1-5, is DGGITQSPKYLFRKEGQNVTLSCEQNLNHDAMYWYRQDPGQGLRLIYYSQIVNDFQKGDIAEGYSVSREKKESFPLTVTSAQKNPTAFYLCASSITRRSNQPQHFGDGTRLSIL.

The rearrangement links TRBV6-5 to TRBJ2-5; 9 bases agree with TRBD2. Germline V gene data show CDR1 as MNHEY and CDR2 as SVGAGI. The CDR3 consists of 17 residues. V shed 0 bases and J 5 bases; nucleotides not matched to a gene: 10. The DNA for the CDR3 is TGTGCCAGCAGTTACTCTGGGCGGGGGGGCCCCCAGGAGACCCAGTACTTC. This gives the protein CASSYSGRGGPQETQYF.

This clonotype was seen only a few times. V usage is TRBV6-6 and J usage is TRBJ2-7, with D hard to call. The germline CDR1 and CDR2 sequences are MNHNY and SVGAGI (reference sequence). The CDR3 is 13 residues long. Trimming shortened V by 6 bases and J by 2 bases, and 11 bases separated the two germline ends. CDR3 loop: CASSRVGTYEQYV. The DNA of the CDR3 is TGTGCCAGCAGCCGCGTGGGGACCTACGAGCAGTACGTC.

This clonotype appeared many times. The rearrangement joins TRBV10-3 to TRBJ2-7; D is undetermined. The germline CDR1 and CDR2 sequences are ENHRY and SYGVKD. V dropped 6 bases and J dropped 3 bases, with 15 bases sitting between them. The CDR3 covers 14 residues. The CDR3 nucleotides are TGTGCCATCAGATCTGGAGTTGCCGGCTACGAGCAGTACGTC. This codes for CAIRSGVAGYEQYV.

The V call is TRBV2, the J call TRBJ1-1, with TRBD1 identical over 10 bases. V trimming: 6 bases; J trimming: 0 bases; junction bases outside the gene matches: 7. CDR3 length: 16 residues. The germline V gene encodes CDR1 SNHLY and CDR2 FYNNEI. The DNA of the CDR3 is TGTGCCAGCAGGGGACAGGGGTTACGGATGAACACTGAAGCTTTCTTT. The encoded protein is CASRGQGLRMNTEAFF.

This clonotype was seen a handful of times. This chain connects TRBV10-3 to TRBJ2-2; 10 bases align to TRBD2. This CDR3 region has 17 residues. Trimming cost V 8 bases and J 4 bases; bases outside gene matches: 13. Germline CDR1 ENHRY, CDR2 SYGVKD. CDR3 sequence reads: CAISHGEERGGTGELFF. DNA for the CDR3: TGTGCCATCTCTCACGGCGAGGAGCGGGGGGGCACCGGGGAGCTGTTTTTT.